This TCR beta chain is from a study of patients and donors after allogeneic stem cell transplantation. This CDR3 has 15 residues. V lost 1 base and J 8 bases, leaving 17 bases between the germline ends. Germline CDR1 reads SGHAT; CDR2 reads FQNNGV. TCRdb re-called the RT-PCR reads with MiXCR, one entry per CDR3 protein. The sample gives about 150,000 distinct CDR3 sequences, more than 20% of which show up once; roughly 25% is in the top ten. This receptor was obtained from a human donor who was either an allogeneic HSCT recipient or a stem cell or donor lymphocyte infusion donor (not recorded which). It is not recorded whose cells these are; they may come from a transplant donor. Sequenced sample: blood, either unsorted or a sorted T cell fraction (not recorded which). The chain employs TRBV11-2 and TRBJ1-1; D is perhaps TRBD1 (5 bases). CDR3 bases: TGTGCCAGCAGCTTAGTGTTCGCAAGCTCAGGGGAAGCTTTCTTT. Protein: CASSLVFASSGEAFF.